One sample yielded the 24 T cell receptor beta chains listed below, sequenced in a study of early T cells in non-severe SARS-CoV-2 infection. TCRdb re-derived calls from the 5' RACE reads in MiXCR, one entry per CDR3 protein. This table has around 55,000 distinct CDR3 sequences, under 8.5% appearing once. The sequenced sample was whole blood, obtained at baseline. The receptors originated from an adult who was a healthcare worker with PCR-confirmed SARS-CoV-2 infection or an uninfected control (not recorded which).

This clonotype was observed at least ten times. The chain recombines TRBV4-2 with TRBJ2-7, with D hard to call. This CDR3 contains 15 residues. The germline gives CDR1 LGHNA, CDR2 YNFKEQ. Between the trimmed V and J ends, which lost 1 base and 1 base, there was a span of 11 bases. The CDR3 here is CASSQVITASYEQYF. Written as DNA, the CDR3 is TGTGCCAGCAGCCAAGTAATAACAGCTTCCTACGAGCAGTACTTC.

In this sample, this clonotype turned up many times. The chain has TRBV10-2 and TRBJ1-1; unclear D gene. CDR1 and CDR2 (germline): WSHSY, SAAADI. The CDR3 runs 13 residues. Trimming shortened V by 8 bases and J by 11 bases, and 21 bases separated the two germline ends. CDR3 DNA sequence: TGCGCCAGCCACGGACGGGGTTACGGTTGGGCTTTCTTT. Translated: CASHGRGYGWAFF.

This clonotype was seen at least ten times. This chain connects TRBV7-2 to TRBJ2-3; TRBD1 matches 11 bases. Looked up from germline, CDR1 is SGHTA and CDR2 is FQGNSA. This CDR3 has 16 amino acids. V was pared by 3 bases and J by 7 bases, with 9 bases of the junction left unmatched. The CDR3 DNA sequence: TGTGCCAGCAGCTTGTTCGGGACAGGGGGGACCTATACGCAGTATTTT. It encodes CASSLFGTGGTYTQYF.

J is TRBJ1-2 and V is TRBV7-2; 8 nucleotides line up with TRBD1. The CDR3 covers 13 residues. The germline V gene has CDR1 SGHTA and CDR2 FQGNSA. V trimming: 2 bases; J trimming: 8 bases; junction bases outside the gene matches: 4. CDR3 nucleotides: TGTGCCAGCAGCTTAAGGCAGGGGGCCGGCTACACCTTC. Translated, it gives CASSLRQGAGYTF.

This clonotype was observed many times. The chain uses TRBV7-9 and TRBJ1-1; no clear D. Trimming cost V 2 bases and J 7 bases, with 11 bases left between them. This CDR3 spans 13 amino acids. Germline V CDR1 and CDR2: SEHNR, FQNEAQ (reference sequence). The CDR3 coding sequence is TGTGCCAGCAGCTTAAGCCAGGCTGATGAAGCTTTCTTT. Translating gives CASSLSQADEAFF.

This clonotype has only a few counts. V and J are TRBV7-2 and TRBJ2-3; 9 positions agree with TRBD2. This CDR3 comprises 14 residues. V lost 1 base to trimming and J lost 6 bases; unmatched junction nucleotides: 2. The germline V gene has CDR1 SGHTA and CDR2 FQGNSA. DNA of the CDR3: TGTGCCAGCAGCTTAGTAGCGGGGGTGGATACGCAGTATTTT. Protein sequence: CASSLVAGVDTQYF.

This clonotype has at least ten counts. The V and J genes are TRBV20-1 and TRBJ2-1; tentative D call: TRBD2 (5 bases). V lost 7 bases and J 0 bases, leaving 16 bases between the germline ends. CDR1 DFQATT and CDR2 SNEGSKA come from the germline V gene (reference sequence). CDR3 length equals 15 residues. CDR3 bases: TGCAGTGTCCCTCGATTAGGGAGCTCCTACAATGAGCAGTTCTTC. Encoded protein: CSVPRLGSSYNEQFF.

V is TRBV7-3 and J is TRBJ2-7; 8 nucleotides align to TRBD1. Looked up from germline, CDR1 is SGHTA and CDR2 is FQGTGA. This CDR3 has 13 residues. Trimming at V came to 5 bases and at J to 6 bases, leaving 6 bases not matched to a gene. The CDR3 reads CASSVDREGEQYF. The CDR3, as DNA: TGTGCCAGCAGCGTGGACAGGGAAGGCGAGCAGTACTTC.

This clonotype was recorded many times. J is TRBJ1-1 and V is TRBV5-1, with TRBD1 matching over 9 bases. V lost 2 bases, J lost 1 base, and 9 bases stayed unmatched. The CDR3 totals 17 residues. The germline gives CDR1 SGHRS, CDR2 YFSETQ. The CDR3 region is CASSLSAMGQGNTEAFF. CDR3 nucleotide sequence: TGCGCCAGCAGCTTATCGGCAATGGGACAGGGGAACACTGAAGCTTTCTTT.

This clonotype was observed at least ten times. The rearrangement uses TRBV28 and TRBJ2-4; TRBD1 matches at 9 bases. The CDR3 sequence is 13 residues long. Trimming at V came to 5 bases and at J to 7 bases, leaving 3 bases not matched to a gene. Germline V gives CDR1 MDHEN, CDR2 SYDVKM. The CDR3, as DNA: TGTGCCAGCAGTCGGGACAGGGCCAACATTCAGTACTTC. Amino acids: CASSRDRANIQYF. The complete variable domain, with remaining parts taken from reference TRBV28 and TRBJ2-4, reads DVKVTQSSRYLVKRTGEKVFLECVQDMDHENMFWYRQDPGLGLRLIYFSYDVKMKEKGDIPEGYSVSREKKERFSLILESASTNQTSMYLCASSRDRANIQYFGAGTRLSVL.

The CDR3 region is CASRKQGHEQYF. As DNA, the CDR3 is TGTGCCAGCAGAAAACAGGGGCACGAGCAGTACTTC. The chain joins TRBV6-6 to TRBJ2-7, with 7 bases aligning to TRBD1. CDR1 is MNHNY, CDR2 SVGAGI, per germline (reference sequence). The CDR3 extends over 12 amino acids. After removal of 6 bases from V and 5 bases from J, the junction contained 4 bases not matched to a gene.

This clonotype was seen ten or more times. The V gene is TRBV12-3 or TRBV12-4, the J gene TRBJ1-1, with TRBD1 matching over 7 bases. This CDR3 has 14 residues. With V trimmed by 6 bases and J by 1 base, 5 bases remained unmatched. CDR3 in DNA: TGTGCCAGCAGCCGACAGGGCCCGAACACTGAAGCTTTCTTT. Its translation: CASSRQGPNTEAFF.

In its sample, this clonotype was seen a few times. The V call is TRBV5-1, the J call TRBJ2-3, with D maybe TRBD2 (6 bases). The germline CDR1 and CDR2 sequences are SGHRS and YFSETQ. CDR3 size: 15 residues. V shed 7 bases and J shed 2 bases, with 17 bases lying between them. The CDR3 here is CASCTTGGNTDTQYF. Here the CDR3 DNA reads TGCGCCAGCTGCACAACCGGGGGAAACACAGATACGCAGTATTTT. The full variable domain, its missing parts supplied by reference TRBV5-1 and TRBJ2-3, is KAGVTQTPRYLIKTRGQQVTLSCSPISGHRSVSWYQQTPGQGLQFLFEYFSETQRNKGNFPGRFSGRQFSNSRSEMNVSTLELGDSALYLCASCTTGGNTDTQYFGPGTRLTVL.

This clonotype was recorded many times. CDR3 in amino acids: CASSLSAYTDTQYF. The CDR3 DNA is TGTGCCAGCAGCTTGTCAGCTTACACAGATACGCAGTATTTT. This chain links TRBV11-3 with TRBJ2-3, with D unresolved. Per the germline V gene, CDR1 is SGHNT and CDR2 is YENEEA. This CDR3 spans 14 amino acids. The ends were cut back, 3 bases at V and 2 bases at J, with 9 bases in the middle.

This clonotype was seen repeatedly, ten times or more. The chain joins TRBV11-2 to TRBJ1-2, with a weak D call TRBD1 (5 bases). V lost 2 bases to trimming and J lost 8 bases, with 12 bases between them. The CDR3 loop spans 13 amino acids. Germline V gene lookup returns CDR1 SGHAT and CDR2 FQNNGV. The CDR3 here is CASSLYAGWGYTF. In DNA, the CDR3 is TGTGCCAGCAGCTTATACGCAGGGTGGGGCTACACCTTC.

V is TRBV7-6 and J is TRBJ2-5; D not certain. This CDR3 has 15 residues. Germline V gene lookup returns CDR1 SGHVS and CDR2 FNYEAQ. V was shortened by 1 base and J by 4 bases, with 13 bases between the two germline ends. CDR3 amino acids: CASSLGVHSRETQYF. In DNA, the CDR3 is TGTGCCAGCAGCTTAGGGGTACACTCCCGAGAGACCCAGTACTTC.

This clonotype was seen ten or more times. The rearrangement joins TRBV20-1 to TRBJ1-1, with D hard to call. The V and J ends lost 7 bases and 0 bases respectively, with 12 bases between them. This CDR3 is 13 amino acids long. CDR1 and CDR2 from the germline V gene are DFQATT and SNEGSKA (reference sequence). This CDR3 reads CSVGVVVNTEAFF. In nucleotides, the CDR3 is TGCAGTGTTGGGGTTGTTGTGAACACTGAAGCTTTCTTT.

V and J are TRBV7-6 and TRBJ2-1; possibly TRBD1 or TRBD2 for D (5 bases each). Germline V gene data show CDR1 as SGHVS and CDR2 as FNYEAQ. V was shortened by 1 base and J by 7 bases, with 11 bases between the two germline ends. The CDR3 length is 14 residues. CDR3 in amino acids: CASSLVAWGNEQFF. The CDR3 nucleotides are TGTGCCAGCAGCTTAGTCGCATGGGGGAATGAGCAGTTCTTC.

This clonotype was counted between two and nine times. V is TRBV29-1 and J is TRBJ2-7; TRBD1 is a possible D gene (6 bases). V lost 6 bases to trimming and J lost 3 bases, with 9 bases between them. Germline loops: CDR1 SQVTM, CDR2 ANQGSEA. This CDR3 has 11 amino acids. DNA for the CDR3: TGCAGCGTCCCAGGGGTCTACGAGCAGTACTTC. It codes for CSVPGVYEQYF.

The gene calls are TRBV28 and TRBJ2-7, with D uncertain. The CDR3 consists of 13 residues. The ends were cut back, 4 bases at V and 4 bases at J, with 11 bases in the middle. CDR1 is MDHEN, CDR2 SYDVKM, per germline. CDR3 residues: CASSSRLKYEQYF. The CDR3 DNA reads as TGTGCCAGCAGTTCCCGACTTAAGTACGAGCAGTACTTC.

This clonotype was observed at least ten times. The rearrangement joins TRBV5-1 to TRBJ2-3; weak D call: TRBD2 (5 bases). Germline CDR1 SGHRS, CDR2 YFSETQ. This CDR3 comprises 18 residues. V lost 0 bases, J lost 5 bases, and 22 bases lay in between. The CDR3: CASSLGAESLPSGDTQYF. CDR3 sequence (DNA): TGCGCCAGCAGCTTGGGAGCGGAGAGTCTCCCCTCGGGAGATACGCAGTATTTT.

V gene TRBV20-1 combines with J gene TRBJ2-7; possible D gene TRBD2, 5 bases. The CDR3 contains 13 residues. Trimming removed 5 bases at V and 2 bases at J, with 13 bases between. CDR1 and CDR2 (germline): DFQATT, SNEGSKA (reference sequence). DNA for the CDR3: TGCAGTGCTGGCCCTAGCCCAACCTACGAGCAGTACTTC. Translation gives CSAGPSPTYEQYF.

The gene calls are TRBV9 and TRBJ2-7, with a possible D match to TRBD1 (5 bases). The ends were cut back, 0 bases at V and 2 bases at J, with 9 bases in the middle. The germline V gene has CDR1 SGDLS and CDR2 YYNGEE. The CDR3 length is 14 residues. The CDR3 DNA follows: TGTGCCAGCAGCGTAGAAGGGGATCCCTACGAGCAGTACTTC. Amino acid sequence: CASSVEGDPYEQYF.

In this sample, this clonotype turned up many times. The rearrangement uses TRBV5-1 and TRBJ1-3; possible D gene TRBD1, 5 bases. V gave up 2 bases and J gave up 4 bases, with 10 bases separating them. The CDR3 is 14 residues long. Germline assignment: CDR1 SGHRS and CDR2 YFSETQ. The CDR3 region has the DNA TGCGCCAGCAGCTTTGGGACGATCGGAAACACCATATATTTT. Translated, it gives CASSFGTIGNTIYF.